The clone carrying this TCR beta chain has a handful of counts. Its antigen is as yet unknown. The data derive from a study of early T cells in non-severe SARS-CoV-2 infection. On the study more broadly: Investigators sequenced bulk RNA drawn from unsorted whole blood, and chains remained unpaired. Study observations and caveats: Matching with VDJdb favored anti-spike CD8 responses (missing private and CD4 specificities).

Researchers tagged individual cDNA molecules with unique molecular identifiers. One entry per CDR3 protein results from TCRdb running MiXCR on the 5' RACE reads. The profile shows around 81,000 distinct CDR3 sequences, about 14% of them singletons. The receptor was derived from an adult who was a healthcare worker with PCR-confirmed SARS-CoV-2 infection or an uninfected control (not recorded which). Input material: whole blood.

The CDR3 protein is CAWSRTRGGYTF. The CDR3 bases are TGTGCCTGGAGCCGAACCAGGGGCGGCTACACCTTC. The chain joins TRBV30 to TRBJ1-2; D might be TRBD1 (6 bases). Per germline, CDR1 GTSNPN and CDR2 SVGIG (reference sequence). The CDR3 is 12 amino acids. Deletions cut 3 bases from V and 8 bases from J, with 13 bases between.